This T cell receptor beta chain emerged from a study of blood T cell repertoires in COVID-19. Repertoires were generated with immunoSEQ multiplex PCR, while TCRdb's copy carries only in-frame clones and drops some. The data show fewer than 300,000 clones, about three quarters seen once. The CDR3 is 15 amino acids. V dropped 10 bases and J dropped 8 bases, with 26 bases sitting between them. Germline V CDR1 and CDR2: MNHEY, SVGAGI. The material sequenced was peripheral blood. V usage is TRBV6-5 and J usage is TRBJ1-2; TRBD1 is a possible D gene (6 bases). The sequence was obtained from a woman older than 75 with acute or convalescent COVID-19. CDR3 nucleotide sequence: TGTGCCACTTGGACGGCACAGGGCAGGTCAATCGGCTACACCTTC. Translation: CATWTAQGRSIGYTF.